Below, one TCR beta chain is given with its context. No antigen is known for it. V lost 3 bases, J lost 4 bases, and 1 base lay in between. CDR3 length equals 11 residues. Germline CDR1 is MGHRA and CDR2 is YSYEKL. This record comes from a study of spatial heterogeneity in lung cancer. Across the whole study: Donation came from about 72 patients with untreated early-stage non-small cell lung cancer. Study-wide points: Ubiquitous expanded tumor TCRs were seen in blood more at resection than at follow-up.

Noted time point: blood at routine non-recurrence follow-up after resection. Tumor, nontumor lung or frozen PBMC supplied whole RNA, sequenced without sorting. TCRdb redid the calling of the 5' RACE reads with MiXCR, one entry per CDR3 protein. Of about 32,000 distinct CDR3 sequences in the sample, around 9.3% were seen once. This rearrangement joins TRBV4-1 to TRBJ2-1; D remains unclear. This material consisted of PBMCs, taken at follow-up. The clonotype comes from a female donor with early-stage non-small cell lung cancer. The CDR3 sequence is CASSHYNEQFF. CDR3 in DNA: TGCGCCAGCAGCCATTACAATGAGCAGTTCTTC.